These T cell receptor beta chains were read from a single sample in a study of blood T cells in healthy people across ages. MiXCR was run by TCRdb on the 5' RACE reads, yielding one entry per CDR3 protein. The repertoire consists of over 950,000 distinct CDR3 sequences, with under 40% occurring once and the leading ten covering 10% to 15%. The specimen sequenced was blood. These receptors were obtained from a man younger than 30 in good health. Both conserved end residues are part of each CDR3. Each record gives: D gene, V gene, J gene, clone size, CDR3 protein, CDR3 DNA. A D gene is named only where the DNA matches it firmly. Expanded clones get a size class; other rows say once, few or many, or leave the size out.

.	TRBV7-9	TRBJ2-1	few	CASSFGTPNEQFF	TGTGCCAGCAGTTTCGGGACGCCGAATGAGCAGTTCTTC
.	TRBV7-9	TRBJ2-3	.	CASSFETHPTDTQYF	TGTGCCAGCAGCTTCGAGACGCACCCAACAGATACGCAGTATTTT
.	TRBV6-5	TRBJ2-2	.	CASSYTRATGELFF	TGTGCCAGCAGTTACACGAGGGCCACCGGGGAGCTGTTTTTT
.	TRBV21-1	TRBJ2-7	many	CASSPDGASYEQYF	TGTGCCAGCAGTCCCGACGGGGCTAGCTACGAGCAGTACTTC
.	TRBV12-3/TRBV12-4	TRBJ1-6	.	CASTLDSNYNSPLHF	TGTGCCAGCACCCTAGACAGTAACTATAATTCACCCCTCCACTTT
.	TRBV29-1	TRBJ2-7	.	CSVERGSSYEQYF	TGCAGCGTTGAGAGGGGCAGCTCCTACGAGCAGTACTTC
.	TRBV5-1	TRBJ2-7	few	CASSLVGEDYEQYF	TGCGCCAGCAGCTTGGTAGGGGAGGACTACGAGCAGTACTTC
TRBD1	TRBV4-2	TRBJ1-5	.	CASSQPRWDRANQPQHF	TGTGCCAGCAGCCAACCCCGATGGGACAGAGCCAATCAGCCCCAGCATTTT
.	TRBV21-1	TRBJ2-3	.	CASSKRRTRDTDTQYF	TGTGCCAGCAGCAAGAGACGGACAAGAGACACAGATACGCAGTATTTT
.	TRBV6-1	TRBJ1-5	.	CASSPRGNGNQPQHF	TGTGCCAGCAGCCCAAGGGGGAATGGCAATCAGCCCCAGCATTTT
TRBD2	TRBV9	TRBJ2-3	.	CASTQGLAGTDTQYF	TGTGCCAGCACCCAGGGACTAGCGGGCACAGATACGCAGTATTTT
.	TRBV20-1	TRBJ1-1	few	CSARRNRKTEAFF	TGCAGTGCTAGACGTAACAGGAAAACTGAAGCTTTCTTT
TRBD1	TRBV6-2/TRBV6-3	TRBJ1-5	few	CATGQGSQPQHF	TGTGCCACCGGACAGGGAAGTCAGCCCCAGCATTTT
.	TRBV28	TRBJ2-7	.	CASSSPKNEQYF	TGTGCCAGCAGTTCCCCAAAGAACGAGCAGTACTTC
.	TRBV4-3	TRBJ1-2	.	CASSQDQDLNYGYTF	TGCGCCAGCAGCCAAGATCAAGACCTCAACTATGGCTACACCTTC
.	TRBV20-1	TRBJ1-1	.	CSAREPHERTEAFF	TGCAGTGCTAGAGAACCACACGAGAGGACTGAAGCTTTCTTT
.	TRBV20-1	TRBJ2-1	.	CSAQAGAAEQFF	TGCAGTGCGCAGGCAGGGGCGGCCGAGCAGTTCTTC
.	TRBV5-1	TRBJ1-1	.	CASSLQSGVNTEAFF	TGCGCCAGCAGCCTCCAATCAGGGGTGAACACTGAAGCTTTCTTT
.	TRBV7-7	TRBJ2-1	.	CASSLTVWRDEQFF	TGTGCCAGCAGCTTAACGGTATGGAGGGATGAGCAGTTCTTC
.	TRBV20-1	TRBJ1-1	.	CSAMGPGVNTEAFF	TGCAGTGCTATGGGACCGGGGGTGAACACTGAAGCTTTCTTT
TRBD1	TRBV12-3/TRBV12-4	TRBJ2-1	.	CARPTRQGVYNEQFF	TGTGCCAGGCCAACACGACAGGGAGTATACAATGAGCAGTTCTTC
.	TRBV21-1	TRBJ1-1	.	CASSREITEALF	TGTGCCAGCAGCAGGGAGATTACTGAAGCTTTATTT